The following is a TCR beta chain sequence with its context. The antigen remains unidentified. Germline V gene data show CDR1 as SGHVS and CDR2 as FNYEAQ. This CDR3 spans 14 amino acids. V lost 5 bases and J lost 3, with 14 bases in between. PCR employed 60 Vbeta and 13 Jbeta primers. The data were produced by immunoSEQ multiplex PCR, yet TCRdb's version contains in-frame clones alone and is incomplete. The sample holds 150,000 to 200,000 clones, roughly 80% seen once. These data come from a study of cytomegalovirus exposure and HLA in healthy donors. On the study more broadly: Counted in an early data release were approximately 85 million unique TCRs from HLA-typed donors. Study-wide results and limits: Follow-up analysis found HLA locus-dependent TCR association rates, highest for DRB1 and lowest for HLA-C. There were three CMV-associated chains whose specificity for CMV antigens was confirmed in vitro. TCR beta V- and J-gene trimming, according to a later analysis, was linked to a missense DCLRE1C variant.

The genes are TRBV7-6 and TRBJ2-7, with D perhaps TRBD2 (7 bases). The sample was PBMCs. The receptor comes from a male donor in good health and CMV-seropositive. The CDR3 sequence: CASSAGAGDYEQYF. For the CDR3, the DNA is TGTGCCAGCAGCGCGGGGGCGGGAGACTACGAGCAGTACTTC.